The rows below give T cell receptor beta chains drawn from one sample of a study of vaccination effects on CD4 cells after COVID-19. Only in-frame clones appear in the TCRdb table, and some are missing; sequencing was by immunoSEQ multiplex PCR. The sample shows around 14,000 clones, roughly 72% of them seen only once. These receptors lack a known antigen. The starting material was CD4+ T cells from PBMCs cultured with SARS-CoV-2 spike peptides, obtained after COVID-19 vaccination. The receptors were gathered from a human donor who received a COVID-19 vaccine. CDR3s include the opening cysteine and the closing phenylalanine or tryptophan. A D gene is named only where the DNA matches it firmly. Rows give clone size only sometimes, using once, few, many, or a class for an expanded clone.

>TRBV19|TRBD1|TRBJ1-4|.
CASSSGQAANELFF
TGTGCCAGTAGTTCGGGACAGGCGGCTAACGAACTGTTTTTT
>TRBV15|.|TRBJ1-2|.
CATSRDWGGYTF
TGTGCCACCAGCAGAGATTGGGGAGGCTACACCTTC
>TRBV19|.|TRBJ2-1|once
CASSIQGYGASYNEQFF
TGTGCCAGTAGTATACAGGGGTACGGCGCATCCTACAATGAGCAGTTCTTC
>TRBV11-2|.|TRBJ2-2|.
CASSLDRLSNTGELFF
TGTGCCAGCAGCTTAGATCGGCTTTCGAACACCGGGGAGCTGTTTTTT
>TRBV5-6|.|TRBJ2-7|.
CASSLGSGQRPYEQYF
TGTGCCAGCAGCTTAGGATCTGGACAGAGGCCCTACGAGCAGTACTTC
>TRBV5-1|TRBD1|TRBJ2-7|.
CASSPGQGARSALSYEQYF
TGCGCCAGCAGCCCGGGACAGGGGGCGCGGAGCGCCCTCTCCTACGAGCAGTACTTC
>TRBV7-9|TRBD1|TRBJ1-4|medium-sized
CASSTPTGVNEKLFF
TGTGCCAGCAGCACCCCGACAGGGGTTAATGAAAAACTGTTTTTT
>TRBV19|.|TRBJ2-1|few
CASTKDRLIWDEQFF
TGTGCCAGCACCAAAGACAGACTGATATGGGATGAGCAGTTCTTC
>TRBV5-1|TRBD2|TRBJ2-3|.
CASSSRQSGVTFTDTQYF
TGCGCCAGCAGCTCCCGACAGAGCGGGGTGACTTTTACAGATACGCAGTATTTT
>TRBV12-3/TRBV12-4|.|TRBJ1-1|.
CASSPRMTEAFF
TGTGCCAGCAGTCCTCGGATGACTGAAGCTTTCTTT
>TRBV27|.|TRBJ1-1|.
CASSPRGGTEAFF
TGTGCCAGCAGTCCCAGAGGGGGCACTGAAGCTTTCTTT
>TRBV7-6|TRBD1|TRBJ2-7|once
CASSAETGISSYEQYF
TGTGCCAGCAGCGCCGAGACAGGGATTTCCTCCTACGAGCAGTACTTC
>TRBV7-9|.|TRBJ2-2|.
CASRPGAGPEELFF
TGTGCCAGCAGGCCAGGGGCGGGACCCGAGGAGCTGTTTTTT
>TRBV6-1|TRBD1|TRBJ2-3|.
CASSEFRDRATDTQYF
TGTGCCAGCAGTGAATTCCGGGACAGGGCGACAGATACGCAGTATTTT
>TRBV5-4|TRBD1|TRBJ1-1|.
CASAEDLYGTGYTEAFF
TGTGCCAGCGCCGAGGACCTATACGGGACAGGCTACACTGAAGCTTTCTTT
>TRBV24-1|TRBD2|TRBJ2-2|.
CATRELGNTGELFF
TGTGCCACGCGGGAGCTTGGTAACACCGGGGAGCTGTTTTTT
>TRBV4-1|.|TRBJ2-4|.
CASSQDRVKNIQYF
TGCGCCAGCAGCCAAGACAGGGTCAAAAACATTCAGTACTTC
>TRBV4-1|.|TRBJ2-1|.
CASSQANLVSYNEQFF
TGCGCCAGCAGCCAAGCAAACCTAGTCTCCTACAATGAGCAGTTCTTC
>TRBV2|TRBD1|TRBJ1-4|.
CASSGGGRGLGEKLFF
TGTGCCAGCAGTGGAGGTGGCAGGGGGCTTGGTGAAAAACTGTTTTTT
>TRBV18|.|TRBJ2-7|.
CASSPPGQRLRSYEQYF
TGTGCCAGCTCACCACCGGGGCAGAGACTACGATCCTACGAGCAGTACTTC
>TRBV29-1|.|TRBJ1-2|.
CSAGPPSTF
TGCAGCGCGGGACCTCCCTCCACCTTC
>TRBV3-1/TRBV3-2|TRBD1|TRBJ2-2|medium-sized
CASSPQGAGTGELFF
TGTGCCAGCAGTCCACAGGGGGCGGGGACCGGGGAGCTGTTTTTT
>TRBV10-3|.|TRBJ1-1|.
CAISVGGGRTAGTEAFF
TGTGCCATCAGTGTGGGGGGTGGTAGAACGGCCGGCACTGAAGCTTTCTTT
>TRBV19|.|TRBJ2-7|.
CASTPTLRTDYEQYF
TGTGCCAGTACCCCAACTTTAAGGACTGACTACGAGCAGTACTTC
>TRBV24-1|TRBD1|TRBJ1-2|once
CATSDPGTGEGSYGYTF
TGTGCCACCAGTGATCCCGGGACAGGGGAAGGGAGCTATGGCTACACCTTC
>TRBV9|TRBD1|TRBJ1-1|.
CASSVEGTVNTEAFF
TGTGCCAGCAGCGTCGAGGGGACAGTTAACACTGAAGCTTTCTTT
>TRBV19|TRBD2|TRBJ2-2|.
CASRTGLNTGELFF
TGTGCCAGTCGGACGGGACTAAACACCGGGGAGCTGTTTTTT
>TRBV3-1/TRBV3-2|.|TRBJ1-4|.
CASSQREEKLFF
TGTGCCAGCAGCCAGAGGGAAGAAAAACTGTTTTTT
>TRBV11-2|.|TRBJ2-3|.
CASSFLGWKRKGETQYF
TGTGCCAGCAGCTTTTTAGGGTGGAAGCGGAAGGGGGAGACGCAGTATTTT
>TRBV11-3|.|TRBJ1-1|once
CASSFGRTEAFF
TGTGCCAGCAGCTTCGGGAGGACTGAAGCTTTCTTT
>TRBV5-1|.|TRBJ1-1|.
CASSLGQVGTEAFF
TGCGCCAGCAGCTTGGGGCAGGTCGGCACTGAAGCTTTCTTT
>TRBV27|.|TRBJ1-2|.
CASSSSGVAYGYTF
TGTGCCAGCAGTTCGTCAGGGGTTGCCTATGGCTACACCTTC
>TRBV27|.|TRBJ2-2|.
CASSLDRWNTGELFF
TGTGCCAGCAGTTTGGACAGATGGAACACCGGGGAGCTGTTTTTT
>TRBV30|.|TRBJ1-6|.
CACQPPSGGLYNSPLHF
TGTGCCTGCCAACCCCCCTCGGGGGGGCTTTATAATTCACCCCTCCACTTT
>TRBV2|TRBD1|TRBJ2-1|.
CASSVQGSSYNEQFF
TGTGCCAGCAGTGTACAGGGGAGCTCCTACAATGAGCAGTTCTTC
>TRBV12-5|.|TRBJ2-7|.
CASGPGLYEQYF
TGTGCTAGTGGTCCCGGACTTTACGAGCAGTACTTC